The sequence of this T cell receptor beta chain was determined in a study of shared clonotypes between healthy human individuals. At the level of the study: Used for every donor were three CD4 naive, three CD4 memory, two CD8 naive and one CD8 memory plate.

CD45RO-negative, CCR7-positively selected cells formed the naive CD8 fraction, excluding terminally differentiated effector memory CD45RA+ cells. The method was immunoSEQ multiplex PCR; TCRdb's version includes in-frame clones alone and lacks a portion of them. Of about 2.2 million clones in the sample, about 92% were seen once. Germline CDR1 WNHNN, CDR2 SYGVQD (reference sequence). V lost 2 bases, J lost 3 bases, and 8 bases lay in between. The CDR3 is 13 amino acids. This chain joins TRBV10-1 and TRBJ2-7; D call uncertain. The TCR comes from a man aged 18 to 29 in good health. Some clones in this sample may be carry-over from other donors' samples. The material sequenced was naive CD8+ T cells from PBMCs. The CDR3 region has the DNA TGCGCCAGCAGTGAGCGTCCTTGCTACGAGCAGTACTTC. Its translation is CASSERPCYEQYF.